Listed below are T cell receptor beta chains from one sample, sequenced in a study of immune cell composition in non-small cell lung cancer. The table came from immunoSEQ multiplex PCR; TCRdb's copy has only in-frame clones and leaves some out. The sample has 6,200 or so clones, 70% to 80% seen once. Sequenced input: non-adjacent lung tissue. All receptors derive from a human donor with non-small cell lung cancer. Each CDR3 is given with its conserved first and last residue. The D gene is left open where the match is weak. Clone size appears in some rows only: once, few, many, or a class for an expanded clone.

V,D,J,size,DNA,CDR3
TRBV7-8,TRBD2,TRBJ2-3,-,TGTGCCAGCAGCTTACAGAGCGGGAGGTCGGGAGATACGCAGTATTTT,CASSLQSGRSGDTQYF
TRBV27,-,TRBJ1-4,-,TGTGCCAGCGGGAACCCAAGGAGGGGATTTAATGAAAAACTGTTTTTT,CASGNPRRGFNEKLFF
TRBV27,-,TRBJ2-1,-,TGTGCCAGCAGTCTACACAATGAGCAGTTCTTC,CASSLHNEQFF
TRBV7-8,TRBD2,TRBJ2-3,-,TGTGCCAGCAGCCTGTCGGCGGGGGGCACAGATACGCAGTATTTT,CASSLSAGGTDTQYF
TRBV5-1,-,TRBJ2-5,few,TGCGCCAGCAGCCCCGACAGGCGGTACCAAGAGACCCAGTACTTC,CASSPDRRYQETQYF
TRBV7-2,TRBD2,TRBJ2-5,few,TGTGCCAGCAGCTTACCGGGACTAGGGGAAGAGACCCAGTACTTC,CASSLPGLGEETQYF
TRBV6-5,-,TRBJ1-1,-,TGTGCCAGCAGTACAGGGAACACTGAAGCTTTCTTT,CASSTGNTEAFF
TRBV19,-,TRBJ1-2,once,TGTGCCAGTAGTATTCAGAGGGCTAACTATGGCTACACCTTC,CASSIQRANYGYTF
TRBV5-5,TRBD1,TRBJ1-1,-,TGTGCCAGCAGCGAGGACAGGTATGGGGAAGCTTTCTTT,CASSEDRYGEAFF
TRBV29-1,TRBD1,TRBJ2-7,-,TGCAGCGTCAACAGGGGTAACCACGAGCAGTACTTC,CSVNRGNHEQYF
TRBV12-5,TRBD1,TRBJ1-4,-,TGTGCTAGTGGCGGGTCGACAGGGCCTTTTAATGAAAAACTGTTTTTT,CASGGSTGPFNEKLFF
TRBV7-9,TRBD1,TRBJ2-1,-,TGTGCCAGCAGCTTACCGGGACAGGGGTCATCCTACAATGAGCAGTTCTTC,CASSLPGQGSSYNEQFF
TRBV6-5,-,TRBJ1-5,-,TGTGCCAGCAGTTATCGGGGAGTCAATCAGCCCCAGCATTTT,CASSYRGVNQPQHF
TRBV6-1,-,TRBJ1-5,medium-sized,TGTGCCAGCAGTGAAGTCTGGGGCCAGCCCCAGCATTTT,CASSEVWGQPQHF
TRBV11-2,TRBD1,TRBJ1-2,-,TGTGCCAGCAGCTTCCAACCCGGGACAGAATCTAACTATGGCTACACCTTC,CASSFQPGTESNYGYTF
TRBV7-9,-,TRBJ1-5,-,TGTGCCAGCAGCTTAGGGACAGCAAGAAATCAGCCCCAGCATTTT,CASSLGTARNQPQHF
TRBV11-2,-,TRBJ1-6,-,TGTGCCAGCAGCCCAACTCACAGGGCTTCACCCCTCCACTTT,CASSPTHRASPLHF
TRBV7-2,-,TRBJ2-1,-,TGTGCCAGCAGCTTGCAACTATACAATGAGCAGTTCTTC,CASSLQLYNEQFF
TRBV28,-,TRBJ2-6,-,TGTGCCAGCACTAGGCACTCTGGGGCCAACGTCCTGACTTTC,CASTRHSGANVLTF
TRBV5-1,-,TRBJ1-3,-,TGCGCCAGCAGCTTCGGGGATGGAAACACCATATATTTT,CASSFGDGNTIYF
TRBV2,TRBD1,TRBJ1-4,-,TGTGCCAGTGGACAGGGTGCTGTAACTAATGAAAAACTGTTTTTT,CASGQGAVTNEKLFF
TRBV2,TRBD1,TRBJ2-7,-,TGTGCCAGCAGTATCGACAGGGAAGGCGAGCAGTACTTC,CASSIDREGEQYF
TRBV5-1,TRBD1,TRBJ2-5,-,TGCGCCAGCAGCGAACAGGGGCAAGAGACCCAGTACTTC,CASSEQGQETQYF
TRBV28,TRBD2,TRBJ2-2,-,TGTGCCAGCAGTTTCGGGACTAGCGGGAGGGCCCTCTCCGGGGAGCTGTTTTTT,CASSFGTSGRALSGELFF
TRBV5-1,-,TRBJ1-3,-,TGCGCCAGCACCCGAGGGGGGGATAGAAGCTCCTCTGGAAACACCATATATTTT,CASTRGGDRSSSGNTIYF
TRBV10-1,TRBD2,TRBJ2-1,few,TGCGCCAGCAGTGGCCCCGGACTAGCCGCTGAGCAGTTCTTC,CASSGPGLAAEQFF
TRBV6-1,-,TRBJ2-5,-,TGTGCCAGCAGTGAAGTGGGGGGTGTCCAAGAGACCCAGTACTTC,CASSEVGGVQETQYF
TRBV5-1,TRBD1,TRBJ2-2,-,TGCGCCAGTAACAGGGGGCGCGTGAACACCGGGGAGCTGTTTTTT,CASNRGRVNTGELFF
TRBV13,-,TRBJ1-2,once,TGTGCCAGCAGCTTAGAAGGGGATCCGAACTATGGCTACACCTTC,CASSLEGDPNYGYTF
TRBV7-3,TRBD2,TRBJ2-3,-,TGTGCCAGCAGCTTAGATCAGCTAGCGGAAGATACGCAGTATTTT,CASSLDQLAEDTQYF
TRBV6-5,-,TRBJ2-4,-,TGTGCCAGCAGTTACTCTCCAGGGGAGCGCATTCAGTACTTC,CASSYSPGERIQYF
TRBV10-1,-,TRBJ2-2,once,TGCGCCAGCAGCCCGGGACTGTCTAGCGGGGAGCTGTTTTTT,CASSPGLSSGELFF
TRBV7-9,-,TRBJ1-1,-,TGTGCCAGCAGCGTACTAACTGAAGCTTTCTTT,CASSVLTEAFF
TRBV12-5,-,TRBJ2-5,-,TGTGCTAGTGGTTCCCCGGGGGCTACCCCAGGGGGAGAGACCCAGTACTTC,CASGSPGATPGGETQYF
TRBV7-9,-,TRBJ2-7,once,TGTGCCAGCAGCGGATCAGGCGAGCAGTACTTC,CASSGSGEQYF
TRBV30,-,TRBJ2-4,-,TGTGCCTGGACGGGCAAAAACATTCAGTACTTC,CAWTGKNIQYF
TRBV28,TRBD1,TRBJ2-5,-,TGTGCCAGCAGTCCAGCCCCTATGGACAGGGATCAAGAGACCCAGTACTTC,CASSPAPMDRDQETQYF
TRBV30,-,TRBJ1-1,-,TGTGCCTGGAGTGGAGGCAGCTTATTGCCTGAAGCTTTCTTT,CAWSGGSLLPEAFF
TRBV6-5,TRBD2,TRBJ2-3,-,TGTGCCAGCAGTTGGGGGGGAGTGGGCACAGATACGCAGTATTTT,CASSWGGVGTDTQYF
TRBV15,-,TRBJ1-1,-,TGTGCCACCAGCAGAGGAGAGGCTGAAGCTTTCTTT,CATSRGEAEAFF
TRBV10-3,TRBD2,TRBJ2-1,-,TGTGCCATCAGTGAGGAACTAGCGGGGGGGCACAATGAGCAGTTCTTC,CAISEELAGGHNEQFF
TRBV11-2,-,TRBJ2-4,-,TGTGCCAGCAGCTTAGCATCCAACCTACTAGCCAAAAACATTCAGTACTTC,CASSLASNLLAKNIQYF
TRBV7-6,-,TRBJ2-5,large,TGTGCCAGCAGCTTCTATTCAGGGCAAGAGACCCAGTACTTC,CASSFYSGQETQYF
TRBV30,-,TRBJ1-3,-,TGTGCCTGGAGTTTAGCCTCTGGAAACACCATATATTTT,CAWSLASGNTIYF
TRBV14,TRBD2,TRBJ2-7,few,TGTGCCAGCAGCTCAAATCGAGCGGGAGGGCCCTCGTACGAGCAGTACTTC,CASSSNRAGGPSYEQYF
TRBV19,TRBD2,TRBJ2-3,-,TGTGCCAGTAGTGCTAGACTAGCGGGAGAGGTGGATACGCAGTATTTT,CASSARLAGEVDTQYF
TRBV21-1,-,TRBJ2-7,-,TGTGCCAGCAGCAAAGCTCAGGGGACCTTCTCCTACGAGCAGTACTTC,CASSKAQGTFSYEQYF
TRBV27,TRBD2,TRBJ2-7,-,TGTGCCAGCAAGCGGGAGGGGTACTCCTACGAGCAGTACTTC,CASKREGYSYEQYF
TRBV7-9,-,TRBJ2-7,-,TGTGCCAGCAGCTTAGAAGGAGGCTCCTACGAGCAGTACTTC,CASSLEGGSYEQYF
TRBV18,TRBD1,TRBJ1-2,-,TGTGCCAGCTCACCAGTCCCCCCAGGGGGCCGGGACTATGGCTACACCTTC,CASSPVPPGGRDYGYTF
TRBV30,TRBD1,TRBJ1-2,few,TGTGCCTGGATCCCCAGGGGGGCCAGGAGCTACACCTTC,CAWIPRGARSYTF